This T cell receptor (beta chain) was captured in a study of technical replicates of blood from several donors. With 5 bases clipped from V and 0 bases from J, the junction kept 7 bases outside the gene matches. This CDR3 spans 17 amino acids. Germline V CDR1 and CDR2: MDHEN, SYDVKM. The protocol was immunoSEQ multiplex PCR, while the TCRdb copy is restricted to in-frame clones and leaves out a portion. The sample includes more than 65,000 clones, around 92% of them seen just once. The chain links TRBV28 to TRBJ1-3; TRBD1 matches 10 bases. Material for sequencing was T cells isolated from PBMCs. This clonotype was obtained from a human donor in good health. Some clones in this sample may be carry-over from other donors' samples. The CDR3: CASSTPGQGRSGNTIYF. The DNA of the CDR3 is TGTGCCAGCAGTACCCCGGGACAGGGGCGCTCTGGAAACACCATATATTTT.